This note documents a single T cell receptor beta chain sequence. PCR primers comprised 60 Vbeta and 13 Jbeta primers. Measured with immunoSEQ multiplex PCR; TCRdb has only the in-frame clones, and not every one. The table has about 130,000 clones, roughly 70% seen once. These data originate in a study of cytomegalovirus exposure and HLA in healthy donors. The V and J ends lost 8 bases and 4 bases respectively, with 15 bases between them. The CDR3 contains 13 residues. The V gene's germline CDR1 is LNHNV and CDR2 YYDKDF (reference sequence). This clonotype originated in a man in his thirties or forties in good health and CMV-seronegative. The sample comprised PBMCs. The V and J genes are TRBV15 and TRBJ2-7; D is undetermined. As DNA, the CDR3 is TGTGCCACCCGAGAGGCCTCCAAATACGAGCAGTACTTC. It is translated as CATREASKYEQYF.